The entry below gives a single TCR beta chain sequence along with its context. With 4 bases removed from V and 8 bases from J, the gap between germline ends came to 9 bases. The CDR3 is 12 amino acids. Germline V gene sequence: CDR1 SGHRS, CDR2 YFSETQ. The source of the sample is a study of control samples from healthy donors and cancer patients. Repertoires were generated with immunoSEQ multiplex PCR, while TCRdb's copy carries only in-frame clones and drops some. The sample records 85,000 to 90,000 clones, about nine tenths being singletons. The sample comprised blood. The rearrangement links TRBV5-1 to TRBJ2-2, with no clear D. The clonotype was recovered from a young man in good health. This CDR3 is CASSPVRGELFF. The CDR3 nucleotides read TGCGCCAGCAGCCCCGTGAGGGGGGAGCTGTTTTTT.